This T cell receptor (beta chain) was captured by sequencing in a study of blood T cell repertoires in COVID-19. How the authors handled the data: Quantification of nucleated cells was approximated via reference gene primer amplification. Only in-frame clones appear in the TCRdb table, and some are missing; sequencing was by immunoSEQ multiplex PCR. V and J calls and clone size come straight from that table; D and trimming were deduced from the DNA. The table has around 100,000 clones, approximately 90% seen once. The sample was peripheral blood. The sequence derives from a man in his fifties with active COVID-19.

The CDR3 sequence: CASSVSGWVLSSTDTQYF. The CDR3 DNA sequence: TGTGCCAGCAGCGTTAGCGGGTGGGTTCTTTCTAGCACAGATACGCAGTATTTT. The chain uses TRBV5-6 and TRBJ2-3; 7 nucleotides agree with TRBD2. The CDR3 length is 18 residues. Unmatched junction bases numbered 14, after V lost 4 bases and J lost 0 bases. CDR1 SGHDT and CDR2 YYEEEE come from the germline V gene.